The 17 T cell receptor beta chains below all came from one sample that was sequenced in a study of shared clonotypes between healthy human individuals. TCRdb's copy holds only in-frame clones and misses some; the assay was immunoSEQ multiplex PCR. The table lists roughly 1.4 million clones, just under 99% of them singletons. Material: naive CD4+ T cells sorted from blood. Subset given: CD45RA+ positively selected. The receptors come from a man younger than 45 in good health.

This clone was counted once. The sample contains more than one DNA sequence encoding this CDR3. The V call is TRBV2, the J call TRBJ2-2; D is possibly TRBD1 (6 bases). The length of the CDR3 is 13 residues. Trimming shortened V by 5 bases and J by 6 bases, and 10 bases separated the two germline ends. From germline, CDR1 is SNHLY and CDR2 FYNNEI. CDR3 sequence: CASSLTGPGELFF. The CDR3 coding sequence is TGTGCCAGCAGTCTAACAGGGCCCGGGGAGCTGTTTTTT.

The table lists this clone with a count of one. The chain couples TRBV18 to TRBJ2-7; TRBD1 matches at 7 bases. The CDR3 spans 13 residues. The germline V gene has CDR1 KGHSH and CDR2 LQKENI. Trimming at V came to 8 bases and at J to 1 base, leaving 5 bases not matched to a gene. In DNA form, the CDR3 reads TGTGCCAGCACCCGGACAGGTTCCTACGAGCAGTACTTC. It codes for CASTRTGSYEQYF.

This chain links TRBV27 with TRBJ2-2, with 7 bases that match TRBD1. The V gene's germline CDR1 is MNHEY and CDR2 SMNVEV (reference sequence). The CDR3 runs 15 residues. Trimming removed 3 bases from V and 0 bases from J; junction bases left unmatched: 1. The CDR3 bases are TGTGCCAGCAGTTTTGGGACAGCGAACACCGGGGAGCTGTTTTTT. Protein: CASSFGTANTGELFF.

The chain combines TRBV11-2 with TRBJ1-1, with no clear D. CDR1 SGHAT and CDR2 FQNNGV come from the germline V gene. The CDR3 is made up of 13 amino acids. V shed 5 bases and J shed 14 bases, with 21 bases lying between them. CDR3 in amino acids: CASSTDGTNTIFF. CDR3 in DNA: TGTGCCAGCAGCACAGACGGTACCAACACTATCTTCTTT.

The genes are TRBV7-7 and TRBJ2-1; no reliable D call. Germline-derived CDR1 and CDR2 are SSHAT and FNYEAQ (reference sequence). V lost 3 bases to trimming and J lost 9 bases, with 12 bases between them. There are 13 residues in the CDR3. CDR3 coding DNA: TGTGCCAGCAGCTTGAAGCAAGCAGGTGAGCAGTTCTTC. Encoded protein: CASSLKQAGEQFF.

Points on this clone: Additional DNA sequences in this sample encode the identical CDR3. The V call is TRBV4-3, the J call TRBJ2-2; D might be TRBD1 or TRBD2, each matching 5 bases. Per germline, CDR1 LGHNA and CDR2 YSLEER. This CDR3 region has 16 residues. V lost 0 bases and J lost 0, with 8 bases in between. The CDR3, as DNA: TGCGCCAGCAGCCAAGAGGGGGTTTCGAACACCGGGGAGCTGTTTTTT. Its translation: CASSQEGVSNTGELFF.

J is TRBJ1-3 and V is TRBV7-9, with D uncertain. The CDR3 is made up of 15 amino acids. Germline values: CDR1 SEHNR, CDR2 FQNEAQ (reference sequence). V lost 6 bases, J lost 0 bases, and 12 bases lay in between. The CDR3 region is CASSTSWGSGNTIYF. The DNA of the CDR3 is TGTGCCAGCAGTACGAGCTGGGGCTCTGGAAACACCATATATTTT.

The chain is built from TRBV18 and TRBJ2-4; the D call may be TRBD1 or TRBD2 (5 bases each). The CDR3 has 12 amino acids. V was pared by 4 bases and J by 8 bases, with 9 bases between. CDR1 and CDR2 (germline): KGHSH, LQKENI. The CDR3, as DNA: TGTGCCAGCTCACAACTAGGGGACATTCAGTACTTC. Translated, it gives CASSQLGDIQYF. Complete variable domain (other parts from reference TRBV18 and TRBJ2-4): NAGVMQNPRHLVRRRGQEARLRCSPMKGHSHVYWYRQLPEEGLKFMVYLQKENIIDESGMPKERFSAEFPKEGPSILRIQQVVRGDSAAYFCASSQLGDIQYFGAGTRLSVL.

The rearrangement uses TRBV6-5 and TRBJ1-1, with a weak D call TRBD1 (5 bases). In germline, CDR1 is MNHEY, CDR2 SVGAGI. This CDR3 is 15 amino acids long. Trimming shortened V by 0 bases and J by 4 bases, and 12 bases separated the two germline ends. This CDR3 reads CASSYSRQGFTEAFF. The CDR3 DNA sequence: TGTGCCAGCAGTTACTCGCGCCAGGGTTTCACTGAAGCTTTCTTT.

This chain uses TRBV5-1 with TRBJ2-1; D is undetermined. Germline values: CDR1 SGHRS, CDR2 YFSETQ. This CDR3 contains 13 residues. Trimming removed 4 bases at V and 6 bases at J, with 11 bases between. CDR3 loop: CASSDVFGNEQFF. CDR3 nucleotides: TGCGCCAGCAGCGATGTGTTCGGCAATGAGCAGTTCTTC.

The CDR3 sequence is CASKNRVAVNEQFF. The CDR3 DNA reads as TGTGCCAGCAAGAATAGGGTAGCCGTAAATGAGCAGTTCTTC. The chain recombines TRBV2 with TRBJ2-1; no clear D. CDR1 is SNHLY, CDR2 FYNNEI, per germline. V dropped 7 bases and J dropped 7 bases, with 17 bases sitting between them. This CDR3 is built from 14 residues.

The CDR3 sequence: CASSLPRDSYGYTF. The CDR3, as DNA: TGTGCCAGCAGCTTACCTAGGGACAGCTATGGCTACACCTTC. V and J are TRBV7-2 and TRBJ1-2; 7 nucleotides align to TRBD1. Germline loops: CDR1 SGHTA, CDR2 FQGNSA. This CDR3 has 14 residues. After removal of 2 bases from V and 4 bases from J, the junction contained 4 bases not matched to a gene.

J is TRBJ2-2 and V is TRBV5-1, with TRBD1 identical over 10 bases. In germline, CDR1 is SGHRS, CDR2 YFSETQ. This CDR3 region has 18 residues. V trimming: 4 bases; J trimming: 4 bases; junction bases outside the gene matches: 13. The CDR3 DNA reads as TGCGCCAGCAGCGCATCCGGGACAGGGGACGGTATCACCGGGGAGCTGTTTTTT. Residues: CASSASGTGDGITGELFF.

The genes are TRBV18 and TRBJ1-1, with no clear D. The V end lost 6 bases, the J end lost 7 bases, and 15 bases lay between the germline ends. The germline CDR1 and CDR2 sequences are KGHSH and LQKENI. This CDR3 is 13 amino acids long. CDR3 DNA sequence: TGTGCCAGCTCCGTTCCTAGCGGCAATGAAGCTTTCTTT. It is translated as CASSVPSGNEAFF.

This rearrangement joins TRBV27 to TRBJ1-2; tentative D call: TRBD1 (5 bases). V was pared by 3 bases and J by 7 bases, with 12 bases between. CDR1 MNHEY and CDR2 SMNVEV come from the germline V gene (reference sequence). The CDR3 totals 13 residues. The CDR3 spells CASSFRTSTGYTF. The CDR3 bases are TGTGCCAGCAGTTTCCGGACATCGACTGGCTACACCTTC.

The genes are TRBV7-8 and TRBJ2-1; possible D gene TRBD1, 6 bases. CDR3 length: 18 residues. V dropped 1 base and J dropped 2 bases, with 18 bases sitting between them. CDR1 is SGHVS and CDR2 is FQNEAQ in the germline V gene. The CDR3 DNA reads TGTGCCAGCAGCTTAGTTGAGGTCGGGACACGAGCCTACAATGAGCAGTTCTTC. It specifies CASSLVEVGTRAYNEQFF.

This clone was counted a single time. The J gene is TRBJ1-2, the V gene TRBV9; D is possibly TRBD1 (5 bases). V was clipped by 4 bases and J by 4 bases, with 14 bases between them. The germline V gene encodes CDR1 SGDLS and CDR2 YYNGEE. This CDR3 contains 14 residues. The CDR3 protein is CASSRHGGTYGYTF. The CDR3 nucleotides read TGTGCCAGCAGCCGTCACGGGGGGACCTATGGCTACACCTTC.